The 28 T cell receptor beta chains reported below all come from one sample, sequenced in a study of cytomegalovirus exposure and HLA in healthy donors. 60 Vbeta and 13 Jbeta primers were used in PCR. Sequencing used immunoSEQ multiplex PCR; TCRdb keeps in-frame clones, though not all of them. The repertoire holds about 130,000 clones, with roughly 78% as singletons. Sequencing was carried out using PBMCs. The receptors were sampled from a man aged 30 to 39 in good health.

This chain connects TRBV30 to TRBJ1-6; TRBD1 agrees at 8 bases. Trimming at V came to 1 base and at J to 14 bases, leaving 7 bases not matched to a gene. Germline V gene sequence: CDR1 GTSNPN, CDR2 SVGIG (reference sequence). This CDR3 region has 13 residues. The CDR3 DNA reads TGTGCCTGGAGTGGGTCAGGGGGCCTCGCCCTCCACTTT. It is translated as CAWSGSGGLALHF.

The CDR3 nucleotides are TGCAGCGTTGGCGTTGTGGAGGAGACCCAGTACTTC. Protein sequence: CSVGVVEETQYF. The rearrangement uses TRBV29-1 and TRBJ2-5, with D hard to call. This CDR3 spans 12 amino acids. Per the germline V gene, CDR1 is SQVTM and CDR2 is ANQGSEA. With 4 bases removed from V and 5 bases from J, the gap between germline ends came to 11 bases.

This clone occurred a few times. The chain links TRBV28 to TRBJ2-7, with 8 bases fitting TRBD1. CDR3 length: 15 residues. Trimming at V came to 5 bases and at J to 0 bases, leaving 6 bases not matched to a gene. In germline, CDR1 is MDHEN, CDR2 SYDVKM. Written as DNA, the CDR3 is TGTGCCAGCAGTCCCGGCGGGACAGGCTCCTACGAGCAGTACTTC. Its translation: CASSPGGTGSYEQYF.

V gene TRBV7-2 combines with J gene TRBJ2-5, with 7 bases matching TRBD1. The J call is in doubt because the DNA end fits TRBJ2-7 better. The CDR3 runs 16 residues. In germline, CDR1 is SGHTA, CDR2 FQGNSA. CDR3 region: CASSLVQTGLSYEQYF. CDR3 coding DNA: TGTGCCAGCAGCTTAGTCCAGACAGGGCTGTCCTACGAGCAGTACTTC.

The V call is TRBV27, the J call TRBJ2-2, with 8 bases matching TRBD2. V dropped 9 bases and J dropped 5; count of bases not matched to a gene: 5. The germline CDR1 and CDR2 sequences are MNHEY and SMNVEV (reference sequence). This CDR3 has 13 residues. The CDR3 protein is CASLTGGTGELFF. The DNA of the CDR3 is TGTGCCAGTCTAACGGGGGGGACCGGGGAGCTGTTTTTT.

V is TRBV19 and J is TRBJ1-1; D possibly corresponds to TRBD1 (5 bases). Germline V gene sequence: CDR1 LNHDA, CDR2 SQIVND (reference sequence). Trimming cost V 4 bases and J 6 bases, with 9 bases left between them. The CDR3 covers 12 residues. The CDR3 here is CASSRLGAEAFF. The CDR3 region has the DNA TGTGCCAGTAGTAGACTAGGGGCTGAAGCTTTCTTT. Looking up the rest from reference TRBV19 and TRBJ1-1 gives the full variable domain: DGGITQSPKYLFRKEGQNVTLSCEQNLNHDAMYWYRQDPGQGLRLIYYSQIVNDFQKGDIAEGYSVSREKKESFPLTVTSAQKNPTAFYLCASSRLGAEAFFGQGTRLTVV.

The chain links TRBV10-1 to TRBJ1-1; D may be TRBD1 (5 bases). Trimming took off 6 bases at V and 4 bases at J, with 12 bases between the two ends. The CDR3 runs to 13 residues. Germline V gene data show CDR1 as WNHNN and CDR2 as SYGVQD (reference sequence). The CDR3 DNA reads TGCGCCAGCAGCGCGGGGCTCGGCACTGAAGCTTTCTTT. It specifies CASSAGLGTEAFF.

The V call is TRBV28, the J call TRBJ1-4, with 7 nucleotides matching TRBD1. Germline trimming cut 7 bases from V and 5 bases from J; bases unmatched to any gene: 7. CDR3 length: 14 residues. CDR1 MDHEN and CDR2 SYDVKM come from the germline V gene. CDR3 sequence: CASTYRGQNEKLFF. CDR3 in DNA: TGTGCCAGCACCTACAGGGGCCAGAATGAAAAACTGTTTTTT.

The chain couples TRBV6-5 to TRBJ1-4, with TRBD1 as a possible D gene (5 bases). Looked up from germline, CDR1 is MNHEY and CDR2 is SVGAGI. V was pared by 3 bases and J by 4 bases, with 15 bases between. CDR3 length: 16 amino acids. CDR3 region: CASSYGGGGVNEKLFF. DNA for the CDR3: TGTGCCAGCAGTTATGGGGGGGGAGGGGTTAATGAAAAACTGTTTTTT.

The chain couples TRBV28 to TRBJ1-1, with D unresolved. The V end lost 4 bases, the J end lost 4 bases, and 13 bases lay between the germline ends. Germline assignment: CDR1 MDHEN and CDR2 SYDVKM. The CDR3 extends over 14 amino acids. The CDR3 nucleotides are TGTGCCAGCAGTTACCGACCAGGTGGCACTGAAGCTTTCTTT. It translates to CASSYRPGGTEAFF.

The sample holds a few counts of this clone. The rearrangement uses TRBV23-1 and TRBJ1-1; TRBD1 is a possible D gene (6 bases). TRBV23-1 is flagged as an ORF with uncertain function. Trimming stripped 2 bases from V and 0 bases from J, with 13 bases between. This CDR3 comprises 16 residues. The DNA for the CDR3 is TGCGCCAGCAGTCAACAGGGGCCCTACATGAACACTGAAGCTTTCTTT. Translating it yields CASSQQGPYMNTEAFF.

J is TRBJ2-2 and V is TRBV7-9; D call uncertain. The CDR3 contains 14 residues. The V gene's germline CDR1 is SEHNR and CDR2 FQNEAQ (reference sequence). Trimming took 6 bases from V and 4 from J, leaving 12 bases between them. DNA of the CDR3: TGTGCCAGCAGAACTTCGTACGGCACCGGGGAGCTGTTTTTT. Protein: CASRTSYGTGELFF. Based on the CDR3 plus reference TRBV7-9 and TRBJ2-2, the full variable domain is DTGVSQNPRHKITKRGQNVTFRCDPISEHNRLYWYRQTLGQGPEFLTYFQNEAQLEKSRLLSDRFSAERPKGSFSTLEIQRTEQGDSAMYLCASRTSYGTGELFFGEGSRLTVL.

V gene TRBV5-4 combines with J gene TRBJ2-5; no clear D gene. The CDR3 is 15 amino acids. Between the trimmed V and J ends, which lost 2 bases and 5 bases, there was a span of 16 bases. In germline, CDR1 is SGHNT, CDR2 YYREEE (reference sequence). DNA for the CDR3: TGTGCCAGCAGCTTCCCTCCCGGCGGTTCGGAGACCCAGTACTTC. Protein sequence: CASSFPPGGSETQYF.

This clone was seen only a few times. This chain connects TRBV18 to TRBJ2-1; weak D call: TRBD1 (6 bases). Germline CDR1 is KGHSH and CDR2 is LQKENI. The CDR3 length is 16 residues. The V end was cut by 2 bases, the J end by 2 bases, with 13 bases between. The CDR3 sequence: CASSPGGGLTYNEQFF. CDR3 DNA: TGTGCCAGCTCACCAGGGGGCGGTTTGACCTACAATGAGCAGTTCTTC.

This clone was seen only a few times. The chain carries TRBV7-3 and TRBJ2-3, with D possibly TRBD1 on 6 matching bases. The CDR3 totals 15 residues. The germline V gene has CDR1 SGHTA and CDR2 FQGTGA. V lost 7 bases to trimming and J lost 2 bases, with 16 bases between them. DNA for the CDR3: TGTGCCAGCAAGAGAACTGGGGGCTCCACAGATACGCAGTATTTT. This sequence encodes CASKRTGGSTDTQYF.

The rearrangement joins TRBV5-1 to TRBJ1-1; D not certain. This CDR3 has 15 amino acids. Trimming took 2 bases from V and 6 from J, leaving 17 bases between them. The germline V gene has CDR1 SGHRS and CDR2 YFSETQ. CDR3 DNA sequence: TGCGCCAGCAGCTTCGAACTGGGCCGTTCTCCTGAAGCTTTCTTT. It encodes CASSFELGRSPEAFF.

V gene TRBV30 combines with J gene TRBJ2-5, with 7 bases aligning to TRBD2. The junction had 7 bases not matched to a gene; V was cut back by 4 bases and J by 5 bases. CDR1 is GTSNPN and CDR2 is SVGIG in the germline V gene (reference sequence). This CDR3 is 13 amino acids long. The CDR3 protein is CAWKMGGGETQYF. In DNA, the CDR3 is TGTGCCTGGAAGATGGGGGGAGGGGAGACCCAGTACTTC. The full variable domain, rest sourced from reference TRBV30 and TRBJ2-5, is SQTIHQWPATLVQPVGSPLSLECTVEGTSNPNLYWYRQAAGRGLQLLFYSVGIGQISSEVPQNLSASRPQDRQFILSSKKLLLSDSGFYLCAWKMGGGETQYFGPGTRLLVL.

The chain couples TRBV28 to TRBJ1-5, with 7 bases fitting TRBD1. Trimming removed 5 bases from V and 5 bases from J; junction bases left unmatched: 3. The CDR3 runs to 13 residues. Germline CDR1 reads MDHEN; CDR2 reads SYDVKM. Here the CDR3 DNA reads TGTGCCAGCAGTCCGACAGGGTATCAGCCCCAGCATTTT. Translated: CASSPTGYQPQHF.

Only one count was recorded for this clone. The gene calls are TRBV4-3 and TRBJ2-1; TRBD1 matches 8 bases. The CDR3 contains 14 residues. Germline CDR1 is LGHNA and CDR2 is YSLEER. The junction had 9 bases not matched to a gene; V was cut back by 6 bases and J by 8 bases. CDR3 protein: CASRQWTGSDEQFF. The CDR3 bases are TGCGCCAGCAGGCAATGGACAGGGTCGGATGAGCAGTTCTTC.

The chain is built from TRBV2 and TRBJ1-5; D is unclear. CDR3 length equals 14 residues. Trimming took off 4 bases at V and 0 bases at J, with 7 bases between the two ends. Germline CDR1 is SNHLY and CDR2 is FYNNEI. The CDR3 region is CASSGEYSNQPQHF. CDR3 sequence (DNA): TGTGCCAGCAGTGGGGAGTATAGCAATCAGCCCCAGCATTTT.

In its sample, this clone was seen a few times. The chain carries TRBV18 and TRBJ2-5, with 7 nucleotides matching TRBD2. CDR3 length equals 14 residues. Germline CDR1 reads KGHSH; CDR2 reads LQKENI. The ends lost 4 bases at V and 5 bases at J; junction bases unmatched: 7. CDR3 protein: CASSRDAGVETQYF. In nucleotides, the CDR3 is TGTGCCAGCTCACGCGACGCGGGAGTGGAGACCCAGTACTTC.

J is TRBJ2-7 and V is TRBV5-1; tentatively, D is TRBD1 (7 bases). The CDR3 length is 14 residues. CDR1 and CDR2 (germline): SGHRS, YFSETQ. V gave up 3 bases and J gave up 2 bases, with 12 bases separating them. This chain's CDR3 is CASSSTGTPYEQYF. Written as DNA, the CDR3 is TGCGCCAGCAGCTCGACAGGGACTCCCTACGAGCAGTACTTC.

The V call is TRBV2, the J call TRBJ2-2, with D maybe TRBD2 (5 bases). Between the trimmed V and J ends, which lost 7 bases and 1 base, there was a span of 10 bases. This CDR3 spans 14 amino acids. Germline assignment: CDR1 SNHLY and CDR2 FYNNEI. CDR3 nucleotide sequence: TGTGCCAGCAAAACGGGGAGGAACACCGGGGAGCTGTTTTTT. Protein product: CASKTGRNTGELFF.

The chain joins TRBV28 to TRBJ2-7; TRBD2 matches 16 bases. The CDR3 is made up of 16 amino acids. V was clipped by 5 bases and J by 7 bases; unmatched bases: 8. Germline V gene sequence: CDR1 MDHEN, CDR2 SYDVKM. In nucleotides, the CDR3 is TGTGCCAGCAGTACTCCCGGGACTAGCGGGAGGGGTGAGCAGTACTTC. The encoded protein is CASSTPGTSGRGEQYF.

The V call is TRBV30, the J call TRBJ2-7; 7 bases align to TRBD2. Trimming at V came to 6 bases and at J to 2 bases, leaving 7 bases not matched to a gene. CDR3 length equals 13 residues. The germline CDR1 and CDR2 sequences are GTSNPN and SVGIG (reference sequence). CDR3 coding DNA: TGTGCCTGTTTACTAGCGAACCCCTACGAGCAGTACTTC. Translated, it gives CACLLANPYEQYF.

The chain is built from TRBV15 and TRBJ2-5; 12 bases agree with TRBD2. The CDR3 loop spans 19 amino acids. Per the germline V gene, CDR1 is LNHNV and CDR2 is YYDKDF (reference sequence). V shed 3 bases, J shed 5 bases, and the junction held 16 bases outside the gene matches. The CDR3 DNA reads TGTGCCACCAGCAGGCGGGGACGGACTAGCGGGATGAGGTCGGAGACCCAGTACTTC. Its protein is CATSRRGRTSGMRSETQYF.

The CDR3 DNA is TGTGCCAGTAGTATTGGTAGCGGGAGGATGAATGAGCAGTTCTTC. Translating gives CASSIGSGRMNEQFF. This chain joins TRBV19 and TRBJ2-1; 10 nucleotides align to TRBD2. Germline CDR1 reads LNHDA; CDR2 reads SQIVND (reference sequence). The ends lost 3 bases at V and 7 bases at J; junction bases unmatched: 6. This CDR3 has 15 amino acids.

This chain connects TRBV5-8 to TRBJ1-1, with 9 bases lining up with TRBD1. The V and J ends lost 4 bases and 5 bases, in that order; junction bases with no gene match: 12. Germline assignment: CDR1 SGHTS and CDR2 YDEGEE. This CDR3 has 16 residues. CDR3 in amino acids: CASSQKQGARFTEAFF. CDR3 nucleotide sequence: TGTGCCAGCAGCCAAAAACAGGGGGCGCGTTTTACTGAAGCTTTCTTT.